This T cell receptor (beta chain) comes out of a study of T cell responses to AZD1222 COVID-19 vaccine. On this clone itself: What it binds is not known.

CDR3 length equals 12 residues. CDR1 and CDR2 from the germline V gene are SGHNT and YYREEE (reference sequence). V gave up 4 bases and J gave up 12 bases, with 16 bases separating them. Study-wide results and caveats: Once two AZD1222 doses were given, Spike-specific TCR breadth and depth went up. Among vaccine-associated CD4 TCRs, coverage spanned spike, with dominance at 160-218 and 743-854.

Using immunoSEQ multiplex PCR, the repertoire was profiled, and TCRdb retains in-frame clones only, with some absent. The sample has about 120,000 clones; approximately 83% are singletons. The sequence derives from an adult in good health. The chain has TRBV5-4 and TRBJ1-1; D is perhaps TRBD1 (6 bases). The input for sequencing was peripheral blood, taken on day 0 of AZD1222 vaccination. The CDR3 bases are TGTGCCAGCAGCGTAAACCAGGGGATTTCTTTCTTT. Protein: CASSVNQGISFF.